Listed below are T cell receptor beta chains from one sample, sequenced in a study of graft-versus-host responses after intestinal transplantation. These TCRs are of unknown antigen specificity. Only in-frame clones appear in the TCRdb table, and some are missing; sequencing was by immunoSEQ multiplex PCR. The data contain 85,000 to 110,000 clones, 93% of them singletons. Sequencing used unstimulated CD8+ T cells sorted from spleen or lymph node cells, obtained before intestinal transplant. These receptors all come from a human donor who received an intestinal transplant. CDR3s include the opening cysteine and the closing phenylalanine or tryptophan.

>TRBV29-1|TRBJ2-3
CSVLGQGGWTDTQYF
>TRBV4-2|TRBJ1-3
CASSQDVGGNTIYF
>TRBV19|TRBJ1-1
CASRLVGTEAFF
>TRBV5-6|TRBJ2-7
CASSLGWESDPYEQYF
>TRBV4-1|TRBJ1-5
CASSPQHQEYSNQPQHF
>TRBV6-5|TRBJ1-5
CASSYSPYNQPQHF
>TRBV6-1|TRBJ2-7
CASSEAGPYEQYF
>TRBV7-8|TRBJ2-7
CASSSDRSYEQYF
>TRBV9|TRBJ2-5
CASSETSGGETQYF
>TRBV2|TRBJ2-1
CASTFLDSSYNEQFF
>TRBV5-6|TRBJ1-2
CASSLDGTGDSGYTF
>TRBV10-2|TRBJ2-1
CASSASGAPTYNEQFF
>TRBV6-1|TRBJ1-2
CASSEELWENYGYTF
>TRBV10-2|TRBJ2-1
CASRAGGLNEQFF
>TRBV2|TRBJ2-7
CASSDERGGAPYEQYF
>TRBV5-6|TRBJ2-7
CASSSDFSGGNTYEQYF
>TRBV4-1|TRBJ1-2
CASSQVGQAFYGYTF
>TRBV6-1|TRBJ1-4
CASSQEPRGEKLFF
>TRBV7-8|TRBJ2-6
CASSTDRDANSGANVLTF
>TRBV2|TRBJ2-7
CASLPPARHSEQYF
>TRBV27|TRBJ1-4
CASSPNYDLNEKLFF
>TRBV11-2|TRBJ2-7
CASSLDHRVGYEQYF
>TRBV15|TRBJ1-4
CATSRGESTNEKLFF
>TRBV2|TRBJ1-1
CARKGGTEAFF
>TRBV5-1|TRBJ2-3
CASSSYTDTQYF
>TRBV5-1|TRBJ2-7
CASSVGSYEQYF
>TRBV6-6|TRBJ2-7
CASSSGPDSDYEQYF
>TRBV30|TRBJ2-3
CAWSALGGTDTQYF
>TRBV27|TRBJ2-1
CASSLIQGGIEQFF
>TRBV7-6|TRBJ2-2
CASSLGTDNTGELFF
>TRBV13|TRBJ2-7
CASSPRDRDYEQYF
>TRBV19|TRBJ2-6
CASTGNREISGANVLTF
>TRBV7-9|TRBJ1-1
CASRRTAEAFF
>TRBV21-1|TRBJ2-3
CASSKSRKGQGDTQYF
>TRBV9|TRBJ2-1
CASSAGTSGVEQFF
>TRBV7-9|TRBJ2-1
CASSLTGHNEQFF
>TRBV7-9|TRBJ1-1
CASAWEVGGSGTEAFF
>TRBV7-7|TRBJ2-1
CASSLGDDDYNEQFF
>TRBV7-9|TRBJ2-7
CASSLNSYEQYF
>TRBV11-2|TRBJ2-7
CASSLYGHEQYF
>TRBV19|TRBJ1-1
CASRWGGTEAFF
>TRBV4-1|TRBJ2-7
CASSYTTTSEQYF
>TRBV2|TRBJ2-6
CASRGSVGGANVLTF
>TRBV7-3|TRBJ2-3
CASPGSTDTQYF
>TRBV11-2|TRBJ2-1
CASRKWRGDNEQFF
>TRBV5-4|TRBJ2-7
CASSLDGRPPDEQYF
>TRBV4-1|NA
CASSPQAGGTYEQYF
>TRBV4-1|TRBJ2-5
CASSQALSGGPPETQYF